The rows below give T cell receptor beta chains drawn from one sample of a study of T cell responses to AZD1222 COVID-19 vaccine. This table comes from immunoSEQ multiplex PCR, and its TCRdb copy is limited to in-frame clones, with some not included. The sample has some 150,000 clones; 89% are singletons. The sample here was peripheral blood, taken on day 0 of AZD1222 vaccination. These receptors originate from an adult in good health. CDR3s include the opening cysteine and the closing phenylalanine or tryptophan. Fields, in order: D gene, clone size, J gene, V gene, CDR3 DNA, CDR3 protein. D genes are given only for firm matches. Not all rows give a size; the values are once, few, many and, for expanded clones, a class.

>-|-|TRBJ2-7|TRBV2
TGTGCCAGCAGTGACAGGCAGCTCTCCCACGAGCAGTACTTC
CASSDRQLSHEQYF
>-|-|TRBJ1-2|TRBV28
TGTGCCAGCAGGCCCCGGACATCTTTCGGTTGGGGCTACACCTTC
CASRPRTSFGWGYTF
>-|-|TRBJ2-2|TRBV4-2
TGTGCCAGCACCTCAACAGGAGGGGTAGGAACCGGGGAGCTGTTTTTT
CASTSTGGVGTGELFF
>-|-|TRBJ2-1|TRBV7-9
TGTGCCAGCAGCTTACCCGAGGGGAGCTCCTACAATGAGCAGTTCTTC
CASSLPEGSSYNEQFF
>-|-|TRBJ1-5|TRBV19
TGTGCCAGTAGTATACTGCCAGGAGAAAATCAGCCCCAGCATTTT
CASSILPGENQPQHF
>TRBD2|-|TRBJ2-7|TRBV7-2
TGTGCCAGCAGCTTAGGGTATGGGGCTAGCGGGGAGTACGAGCAGTACTTC
CASSLGYGASGEYEQYF
>TRBD1|-|TRBJ1-4|TRBV19
TGTGCCAGTAGTATTCCAAGGGGGCCTTATGCAACTAATGAAAAACTGTTTTTT
CASSIPRGPYATNEKLFF
>TRBD1|-|TRBJ1-1|TRBV7-2
TGTGCCAGCAGCTGGGGGGACAGGAGAAACACTGAAGCTTTCTTT
CASSWGDRRNTEAFF
>-|-|TRBJ2-1|TRBV5-1
TGCGCCAGCAGCTTGTTTGGACAGACTTACAATGAGCAGTTCTTC
CASSLFGQTYNEQFF
>-|few|TRBJ1-1|TRBV7-9
TGTGCCAGCACCTCATTGGGTGGAACTGAAGCTTTCTTT
CASTSLGGTEAFF
>-|-|TRBJ2-2|TRBV2
TGTGCCAGCAGTGAAGCGCCGGGGGGCAGGGCCGGGGAGCTGTTTTTT
CASSEAPGGRAGELFF
>-|-|TRBJ1-3|TRBV18
TGTGCCAGCTCACTGCCCGAGGGCTCTGGAAACACCATATATTTT
CASSLPEGSGNTIYF
>-|-|TRBJ1-1|TRBV12-5
TGTGCTAGTGGTTTGGGGGGCACTGAAGCTTTCTTT
CASGLGGTEAFF
>-|-|TRBJ1-2|TRBV29-1
TGCAGCGTTGAAGATTTATCGGCACAGGACGGCTACACCTTC
CSVEDLSAQDGYTF
>TRBD2|once|TRBJ2-2|TRBV6-5
TGTGCCAGCAGTTCCCATAGCGGGGCGTACACCGGGGAGCTGTTTTTT
CASSSHSGAYTGELFF
>-|-|TRBJ2-3|TRBV5-8
TGTGCCAGCAGCTTAGGCAGGGGAACAGATACGCAGTATTTT
CASSLGRGTDTQYF
>-|once|TRBJ1-5|TRBV13
TGTGCCAGCAAAAGAGGGGGGAGCAATCAGCCCCAGCATTTT
CASKRGGSNQPQHF
>TRBD1|-|TRBJ1-1|TRBV7-9
TGTGCCAGCAGCGCTCAGGGGGCGAACACTGAAGCTTTCTTT
CASSAQGANTEAFF
>-|-|TRBJ2-3|TRBV14
TGTGCCAGCAGCCGGGCCGGGACCCCCGTGAATACGCAGTATTTT
CASSRAGTPVNTQYF
>-|few|TRBJ1-1|TRBV4-2
TGTGCCAGCAGCCAAACAGAGAACACTGAAGCTTTCTTT
CASSQTENTEAFF
>-|-|TRBJ1-1|TRBV6-5
TGTGCCAGCACTTCCCCAGCGAACACTGAAGCTTTCTTT
CASTSPANTEAFF
>TRBD1|-|TRBJ1-2|TRBV19
TGTGCCAGTAGCTTATCCGGGACAGGGGGAAATGGCTACACCTTC
CASSLSGTGGNGYTF
>-|-|TRBJ2-5|TRBV4-2
TGTGCCAGCAGCCAAGAAACTAGCGAGACCCAGTACTTC
CASSQETSETQYF
>-|-|TRBJ1-1|TRBV7-3
TGTGCCAGCAGCTTATCCGAGGTGACTGAAGCTTTCTTT
CASSLSEVTEAFF
>TRBD1|once|TRBJ1-1|TRBV9
TGTGCCAGCAGCGTAGTAGCAGGGGGGAACACTGAAGCTTTCTTT
CASSVVAGGNTEAFF
>-|-|TRBJ1-2|TRBV6-5
TGTGCCAGCAGTTACGAACAGCAAAGGGCCTACACCTTC
CASSYEQQRAYTF
>-|-|TRBJ1-1|TRBV30
TGTGCCTGGACCGAAGCAGGCGTGAGCATATATTTCGCTGAAGCTTTCTTT
CAWTEAGVSIYFAEAFF
>TRBD1|-|TRBJ2-2|TRBV9
TGTGCCAGCAGCAGACGACAGGGGGCGAACACCGGGGAGCTGTTTTTT
CASSRRQGANTGELFF
>-|-|TRBJ2-5|TRBV7-9
TGTGCCAGCAGCTTAGAGGGATTTGGGGAGACCCAGTACTTC
CASSLEGFGETQYF
>-|-|TRBJ1-2|TRBV13
TGTGCCAGCAGCTTACAGAGTTCTTCTAACTATGGCTACACCTTC
CASSLQSSSNYGYTF
>-|-|TRBJ1-2|TRBV30
TGTGCCTGGAGTGTACCGCTCTTAACTTCGGGGCTCTATGGCTACACCTTC
CAWSVPLLTSGLYGYTF
>TRBD1|-|TRBJ2-7|TRBV7-3
TGTGCCAGCAGCCTCGGGGACAGCGTGCAGTACTTC
CASSLGDSVQYF
>-|-|TRBJ2-7|TRBV11-2
TGTGCCAGCAGCTTAGTCGTCTTTCGCGAGCAGTACTTC
CASSLVVFREQYF
>-|-|TRBJ1-5|TRBV7-2
TGTGCCAGCAGCTTAGATCAGGGCTACAATCAGCCCCAGCATTTT
CASSLDQGYNQPQHF
>TRBD1|-|TRBJ1-1|TRBV7-3
TGTGCCAGCAGCCTGGGGACAGAGACTGAAGCTTTCTTT
CASSLGTETEAFF
>TRBD2|-|TRBJ2-1|TRBV4-2
TGTGCCAGCAGCCAAGTCTGGTTTCCTAGCGGGGGGTACAATGAGCAGTTCTTC
CASSQVWFPSGGYNEQFF
>-|-|TRBJ1-2|TRBV6-5
TGTGCCAGCAGTTACCTTACAGGGACCGGCTACACCTTC
CASSYLTGTGYTF
>-|-|TRBJ1-1|TRBV20-1
TGCAGTGCTCTTATGAACACTGAAGCTTTCTTT
CSALMNTEAFF
>-|-|TRBJ1-1|TRBV2
TGTGCCAGCAGTTCGGGAGGGGCGCACACTGAAGCTTTCTTT
CASSSGGAHTEAFF
>-|-|TRBJ1-5|TRBV2
TGTGCCAGCCAAGGGGAAGGCAATCAGCCCCAGCATTTT
CASQGEGNQPQHF
>-|once|TRBJ1-6|TRBV18
TGTGCCAGCTCACCAGGAGGGGTCTCACCCCTCCACTTT
CASSPGGVSPLHF
>-|-|TRBJ2-1|TRBV5-1
TGCGCCAGCAGCGTTACAGGGATGACCTACAATGAGCAGTTCTTC
CASSVTGMTYNEQFF
>-|-|TRBJ1-2|TRBV6-1
TGTGCCAGCAGTGAAGCGTCGAACCGGGCAACTTACTATGGCTACACCTTC
CASSEASNRATYYGYTF
>-|few|TRBJ1-3|TRBV9
TGTGCCAGCAGCGGACAATCTCTTGGAAACACCATATATTTT
CASSGQSLGNTIYF
>-|-|TRBJ1-5|TRBV6-5
TGTGCCAGCAGTAGTAAACGAACAAGCAATCAGCCCCAGCATTTT
CASSSKRTSNQPQHF
>-|few|TRBJ1-1|TRBV19
TGTGCCAGTAGTTGGGAGAATCCGCCCCAAGCTTTCTTT
CASSWENPPQAFF
>TRBD1|-|TRBJ1-6|TRBV7-2
TGTGCCACTCCCTATGGACAGGGACCCAATTCACCCCTCCACTTT
CATPYGQGPNSPLHF
>TRBD1|-|TRBJ2-7|TRBV29-1
TGCAGCGTCCGCCGGGACAGGGGCTCCTACGAGCAGTACTTC
CSVRRDRGSYEQYF
>-|-|TRBJ2-7|TRBV28
TGTGCCAGCAGCCCAACCGGGACATCCTACGAGCAGTACTTC
CASSPTGTSYEQYF
>-|-|TRBJ2-4|TRBV5-1
TGCGCCAGCAGCTTGGAAGGTCCCCGGAACATTCAGTACTTC
CASSLEGPRNIQYF
>-|-|TRBJ2-2|TRBV6-2/TRBV6-3
TGTGCCAGCAGTTCCCGAAGGAGGGGCTACGGGGAGCTGTTTTTT
CASSSRRRGYGELFF